The 17 T cell receptor beta chains given below trace back to one sample, sequenced in a study of monozygotic twins with inflammatory bowel disease. For each CDR3 protein, TCRdb gives one entry from its re-call of the 5' RACE reads, without DNA. In total, the table holds about 380,000 distinct CDR3 sequences. Sequencing was carried out using blood. Source of these receptors: a human donor with ulcerative colitis or Crohn's disease, or a healthy co-twin of an affected twin (not recorded which).

The chain employs TRBV6-1 and TRBJ2-3; the TCRdb D gene call, TRBD1, has no DNA to confirm it. The V gene's germline CDR1 is MNHNS and CDR2 SASEGT. This CDR3 is built from 15 residues. CDR3 in amino acids: CASIPRGLSTDTQYF.

This chain connects TRBV30 to TRBJ1-2; TCRdb's assignment of TRBD1 cannot be checked, as there is no DNA. Germline CDR1 and CDR2: GTSNPN and SVGIG (reference sequence). CDR3 length: 14 amino acids. Here the CDR3 reads CAWIRQRTNYGYTF.

The chain links TRBV4-2 to TRBJ2-3. The length of the CDR3 is 16 residues. The germline CDR1 and CDR2 sequences are LGHNA and YNFKEQ. The CDR3 region is CASSQELWTSGQTQYF.

The chain links TRBV20-1 to TRBJ1-1. Germline-derived CDR1 and CDR2 are DFQATT and SNEGSKA (reference sequence). The CDR3 is made up of 15 amino acids. CDR3: CSARPPRTEQPEAFF.

V usage is TRBV2 and J usage is TRBJ2-1; absent DNA, TCRdb's TRBD1 call cannot be checked. The CDR3 runs 15 residues. Germline-derived CDR1 and CDR2 are SNHLY and FYNNEI. The CDR3 reads CASRRQGSTYNEQFF.

The rearrangement joins TRBV3-1 to TRBJ2-7; TCRdb returns TRBD2, unconfirmable since there is no DNA. This CDR3 has 16 amino acids. Germline-derived CDR1 and CDR2 are LGHDT and YNNKEL (reference sequence). CDR3 region: CASSQDREGNTYEQYF.

The V call is TRBV28, the J call TRBJ2-1; the TCRdb D gene call, TRBD1, has no DNA to confirm it. CDR1 and CDR2 (germline): MDHEN, SYDVKM. The length of the CDR3 is 12 residues. The CDR3 sequence is CASGGGYNEQFF.

V gene TRBV4-1 combines with J gene TRBJ2-1; TCRdb names TRBD1, which stays unverified in the absence of DNA. Germline CDR1 is MGHRA and CDR2 is YSYEKL. The CDR3 loop spans 14 amino acids. The chain's CDR3 is CASSPQGSGNEQFF.

The chain links TRBV25-1 to TRBJ2-4; the TCRdb call, TRBD1, lacks DNA for checking. Germline CDR1 and CDR2: MGHDK and SYGVNS. CDR3 length equals 13 residues. Here the CDR3 reads CASSEYQGNIQYF.

The chain couples TRBV27 to TRBJ2-7. This CDR3 contains 15 residues. The V gene's germline CDR1 is MNHEY and CDR2 SMNVEV (reference sequence). The chain's CDR3 is CASSLSLFAPTEQYF.

This chain connects TRBV4-2 to TRBJ1-5. The germline CDR1 and CDR2 sequences are LGHNA and YNFKEQ. The CDR3 loop spans 16 amino acids. CDR3 sequence: CASSQGLWDSNQPQHF.

This chain links TRBV20-1 with TRBJ2-1; TCRdb names TRBD2, which stays unverified in the absence of DNA. The CDR3 runs to 17 residues. The germline CDR1 and CDR2 sequences are DFQATT and SNEGSKA (reference sequence). CDR3 residues: CSALTSGGADSYNEQFF.

V and J are TRBV7-8 and TRBJ1-5; TCRdb reports TRBD1, a call that lacks DNA to check it against. Germline V lookup: CDR1 SGHVS, CDR2 FQNEAQ. The CDR3 runs 17 residues. CDR3: CASSLAGRQGSNQPQHF.

The chain recombines TRBV7-2 with TRBJ2-2; TCRdb designates TRBD1, a call that cannot be tested without DNA. Germline CDR1 SGHTA, CDR2 FQGNSA. The CDR3 totals 16 residues. The CDR3 here is CASSLRQGGSAGELFF. Looking up the rest from reference TRBV7-2 and TRBJ2-2 gives the full variable domain: GAGVSQSPSNKVTEKGKDVELRCDPISGHTALYWYRQSLGQGLEFLIYFQGNSAPDKSGLPSDRFSAERTGGSVSTLTIQRTQQEDSAVYLCASSLRQGGSAGELFFGEGSRLTVL.

The J gene is TRBJ2-6, the V gene TRBV29-1. The CDR3 runs to 14 residues. Looked up from germline, CDR1 is SQVTM and CDR2 is ANQGSEA. This CDR3 is CSVEGGSGANVLTF.

The rearrangement uses TRBV10-3 and TRBJ2-1. The germline V gene has CDR1 ENHRY and CDR2 SYGVKD. The CDR3 runs 13 residues. The CDR3 sequence is CAIGDGQANEQFF.

This chain connects TRBV12-3 or TRBV12-4 to TRBJ2-3; no DNA is available, so the TRBD1 call from TCRdb remains unchecked. CDR3 length: 18 amino acids. The CDR3 spells CASSSARGVARGTDTQYF.